The T cell receptor beta chain described here comes from a study of blood T cell repertoires in COVID-19. The study recruited people aged about 18 to 90 years across more than 20 US areas. Participant reports of clinical history set cohort assignment. Germline assignment: CDR1 SGHNT and CDR2 YENEEA. V lost 5 bases, J lost 6 bases, and 15 bases stayed unmatched. CDR3 length equals 16 residues. The method was immunoSEQ multiplex PCR; TCRdb's version includes in-frame clones alone and lacks a portion of them. The sample lists about 180,000 clones; 88% were seen once. The sequence derives from a woman between 18 and 29 years old who had recovered from COVID-19. The chain combines TRBV11-3 with TRBJ2-7, with 8 bases fitting TRBD1. Sequencing used PBMCs or T cells enriched from blood (not recorded which). Written as DNA, the CDR3 is TGTGCCAGCAGCCAAATAAAAGAACAGGGGGTTAGCGAGCAGTACTTC. Its protein product is CASSQIKEQGVSEQYF.